A single sample is the source of the 29 T cell receptor beta chains below, sequenced in a study of cytomegalovirus exposure and HLA in healthy donors (TCRdb year 2017). The receptor library was made with the immunoSEQ multiplex PCR assay. A mixture of 60 forward primers for TCR Vbeta segments and 13 reverse primers for TCR Jbeta segments was used in the multiplex PCR. What TCRdb holds here is the immuneACCESS table cut down to in-frame rearrangements. Part of the clones is not present; checked against another copy, under half of the missing clones reflect an unresolved V gene, and the others are unexplained. Here the sample has 12,000 to 15,000 clones; about 60% occur a single time. In total, the top ten clones hold 17% of the sample. The material sequenced was PBMCs. The receptors here all came from a woman in her fifties or sixties in good health and CMV-seropositive.

In this sample, this clone is medium-sized. The rearrangement links TRBV6-4 to TRBJ2-3, with D possibly being TRBD2 (5 bases). The ends were cut back, 4 bases at V and 0 bases at J, with 5 bases in the middle. Germline assignment: CDR1 MRHNA and CDR2 SNTAGT. This CDR3 region has 13 residues. The CDR3 sequence is CASSAGSTDTQYF. The CDR3 coding sequence is TGTGCCAGCAGTGCGGGAAGCACAGATACGCAGTATTTT.

V usage is TRBV6-4 and J usage is TRBJ2-1; perhaps TRBD1 as D (7 bases). Germline-derived CDR1 and CDR2 are MRHNA and SNTAGT. The CDR3 is 15 residues long. The V and J ends lost 0 bases and 3 bases respectively, with 9 bases between them. The CDR3 loop is CASSDSRGDYNEQFF. The CDR3, as DNA: TGTGCCAGCAGTGACTCCAGGGGGGACTACAATGAGCAGTTCTTC.

The chain carries TRBV7-2 and TRBJ1-5, with D tentatively TRBD1 (5 bases). Between the trimmed V and J ends, which lost 5 bases and 3 bases, there was a span of 11 bases. Looked up from germline, CDR1 is SGHTA and CDR2 is FQGNSA. CDR3 length: 14 residues. The CDR3 is CASSRDRINQPQHF. The CDR3, as DNA: TGTGCCAGCAGCCGTGACAGAATCAATCAGCCCCAGCATTTT.

This clone was counted a few times. The J gene is TRBJ2-7, the V gene TRBV28; 13 bases align to TRBD2. The junction had 5 bases not matched to a gene; V was cut back by 7 bases and J by 5 bases. Germline CDR1 is MDHEN and CDR2 is SYDVKM. This CDR3 region has 14 residues. CDR3 DNA sequence: TGTGCCAGCAAGGGACTAGCGGGAATACACGAGCAGTACTTC. It specifies CASKGLAGIHEQYF.

This clone was detected only a few times. The V call is TRBV6-5, the J call TRBJ1-5, with a tentative D call TRBD1 (5 bases). The length of the CDR3 is 13 residues. V lost 6 bases, J lost 7 bases, and 13 bases lay in between. CDR1 is MNHEY and CDR2 is SVGAGI in the germline V gene. CDR3 nucleotides: TGTGCCAGCAGCGTAGGAAGGGGCCAGCCCCAGCATTTT. Encoded protein: CASSVGRGQPQHF.

This clone was seen once. The V gene is TRBV6-1, the J gene TRBJ2-7, with 7 nucleotides matching TRBD1. V lost 6 bases to trimming and J lost 4 bases; unmatched junction nucleotides: 12. Germline CDR1 and CDR2: MNHNS and SASEGT. The CDR3 runs 15 residues. In nucleotides, the CDR3 is TGTGCCAGCAGACCAGCCGGGACAGCATTTTACGAGCAGTACTTC. Protein product: CASRPAGTAFYEQYF.

The V gene is TRBV25-1, the J gene TRBJ2-5; weak D call: TRBD1 (6 bases). The germline V gene has CDR1 MGHDK and CDR2 SYGVNS. Trimming stripped 2 bases from V and 5 bases from J, with 12 bases between. The CDR3 length is 14 residues. The DNA of the CDR3 is TGTGCCAGCAGTGAAGTAGCAGGGGAGGAGACCCAGTACTTC. Protein: CASSEVAGEETQYF.

The rearrangement joins TRBV15 to TRBJ1-1; D ambiguous. Trimming shortened V by 3 bases and J by 11 bases, and 13 bases separated the two germline ends. The CDR3 loop spans 12 amino acids. CDR1 and CDR2 from the germline V gene are LNHNV and YYDKDF (reference sequence). The CDR3 DNA reads as TGTGCCACCAGCAGGGCCTCTTCGCGGGCTTTCTTT. Protein product: CATSRASSRAFF.

The chain recombines TRBV6-1 with TRBJ2-5, with 9 bases matching TRBD2. In germline, CDR1 is MNHNS, CDR2 SASEGT. V shed 3 bases, J shed 3 bases, and the junction held 2 bases outside the gene matches. CDR3 size: 14 residues. The CDR3 is CASSDSGSKETQYF. The CDR3 DNA sequence: TGTGCCAGCAGTGATAGCGGGAGTAAAGAGACCCAGTACTTC.

As for this clone: A junction end diverges from the germline sequence, so it may reflect a read error. The chain joins TRBV5-1 to TRBJ2-7, with 8 bases lining up with TRBD1. The germline V gene has CDR1 SGHRS and CDR2 YFSETQ. The CDR3 spans 14 residues. DNA for the CDR3: TGCGCCACCAGCTTACAGGGGGGAATGTACGAGCAGTACTTC. The encoded protein is CATSLQGGMYEQYF.

V is TRBV6-5 and J is TRBJ1-5; no reliable D call. Trimming cost V 5 bases and J 6 bases, with 14 bases left between them. The CDR3 contains 14 residues. In germline, CDR1 is MNHEY, CDR2 SVGAGI. The CDR3, as DNA: TGTGCCAGCAGTCCCTCCTCTTTGAGTCAGCCCCAGCATTTT. Its translation: CASSPSSLSQPQHF.

V gene TRBV29-1 combines with J gene TRBJ2-1, with 7 bases identical to TRBD2. This CDR3 is 12 amino acids long. Germline loops: CDR1 SQVTM, CDR2 ANQGSEA. After removal of 7 bases from V and 4 bases from J, the junction contained 4 bases not matched to a gene. This CDR3 is CSAGTTYNEQFF. The CDR3 nucleotides are TGCAGCGCCGGGACTACGTACAATGAGCAGTTCTTC.

The chain is built from TRBV11-2 and TRBJ1-4, with D perhaps matching TRBD1 (6 bases). The length of the CDR3 is 15 residues. Germline CDR1 SGHAT, CDR2 FQNNGV. The V and J ends lost 3 bases and 5 bases respectively, with 13 bases between them. CDR3 sequence (DNA): TGTGCCAGCAGCTTCTCAACAGGGTTCAATGAAAAACTGTTTTTT. This translates into CASSFSTGFNEKLFF.

J is TRBJ1-5 and V is TRBV6-5, with no clear D. CDR1 is MNHEY and CDR2 is SVGAGI in the germline V gene. Trimming took off 6 bases at V and 2 bases at J, with 14 bases between the two ends. The CDR3 is made up of 15 amino acids. The CDR3 DNA reads TGTGCCAGCAGCCCTAGGTCCGGGGGCAATCAGCCCCAGCATTTT. Amino acids: CASSPRSGGNQPQHF.

The chain combines TRBV6-5 with TRBJ1-5, with D hard to call. This CDR3 spans 13 amino acids. V was trimmed by 0 bases and J by 4 bases, leaving 4 bases between them. CDR1 and CDR2 from the germline V gene are MNHEY and SVGAGI. The CDR3 region is CASSYSRNQPQHF. CDR3 DNA sequence: TGTGCCAGCAGTTACTCACGGAATCAGCCCCAGCATTTT.

V usage is TRBV4-2 and J usage is TRBJ2-2; perhaps TRBD2 as D (6 bases). V was cut by 1 base and J by 4 bases, with 10 bases left in between. From germline, CDR1 is LGHNA and CDR2 YNFKEQ. The CDR3 runs to 15 residues. The CDR3 protein is CASSQGTTPTGELFF. The DNA for the CDR3 is TGTGCCAGCAGCCAAGGGACTACACCCACCGGGGAGCTGTTTTTT.

The chain is built from TRBV30 and TRBJ2-7; D possibly corresponds to TRBD2 (5 bases). V dropped 8 bases and J dropped 6 bases, with 17 bases sitting between them. The V gene's germline CDR1 is GTSNPN and CDR2 SVGIG (reference sequence). The CDR3 is 12 amino acids. Here the CDR3 reads CAADADRGEQYF. DNA of the CDR3: TGTGCCGCGGACGCTGACCGGGGCGAGCAGTACTTC.

This clone was seen more than once but under ten times. This chain connects TRBV6-1 to TRBJ1-4, with unresolved D. The germline gives CDR1 MNHNS, CDR2 SASEGT. This CDR3 comprises 14 residues. The V gene lost 6 bases and the J gene lost 4 bases, with 12 bases spanning the gap. The CDR3 nucleotides are TGTGCCAGCAGCCGAACAAGTGGTAATGAAAAACTGTTTTTT. This translates into CASSRTSGNEKLFF.

The rearrangement uses TRBV2 and TRBJ2-2; 10 bases are a match to TRBD2. The CDR3 has 18 residues. Germline lookup yields CDR1 SNHLY and CDR2 FYNNEI. V was pared by 7 bases and J by 0 bases, with 11 bases of the junction left unmatched. In DNA, the CDR3 is TGTGCCAGCACCAGACGACAAACTAGCGGGACGAACACCGGGGAGCTGTTTTTT. It encodes CASTRRQTSGTNTGELFF.

This chain joins TRBV6-6 and TRBJ2-6; D is undetermined. CDR3 length equals 13 residues. Trimming pared 6 bases from V and 1 base from J, leaving 4 bases between. Germline loops: CDR1 MNHNY, CDR2 SVGAGI (reference sequence). CDR3 residues: CASRTSGANVLTF. The DNA of the CDR3 is TGTGCCAGCAGGACATCTGGGGCCAACGTCCTGACTTTC.

This clone has a handful of counts. The rearrangement links TRBV5-6 to TRBJ1-1; D is possibly TRBD1 (5 bases). The germline V gene encodes CDR1 SGHDT and CDR2 YYEEEE. The V end lost 1 base, the J end lost 4 bases, and 8 bases lay between the germline ends. There are 13 residues in the CDR3. The CDR3 coding sequence is TGTGCCAGCAGCTTGAAGGGGTCCACTGAAGCTTTCTTT. Translating it yields CASSLKGSTEAFF. Filled out from reference TRBV5-6 and TRBJ1-1, the complete variable domain reads DAGVTQSPTHLIKTRGQQVTLRCSPKSGHDTVSWYQQALGQGPQFIFQYYEEEERQRGNFPDRFSGHQFPNYSSELNVNALLLGDSALYLCASSLKGSTEAFFGQGTRLTVV.

This chain links TRBV28 with TRBJ1-2; D unclear. The germline V gene encodes CDR1 MDHEN and CDR2 SYDVKM. The V end was cut by 3 bases, the J end by 4 bases, with 6 bases between. The CDR3 runs 12 residues. The CDR3 DNA is TGTGCCAGCAGTTTTCGTAGCTATGGCTACACCTTC. Protein sequence: CASSFRSYGYTF.

V and J are TRBV7-9 and TRBJ2-2, with D unclear. The V gene lost 5 bases and the J gene lost 7 bases, with 14 bases spanning the gap. Germline assignment: CDR1 SEHNR and CDR2 FQNEAQ (reference sequence). The CDR3 length is 14 residues. DNA for the CDR3: TGTGCCAGCAGCCCTAGAGAGGAAGGCGGGGAGCTGTTTTTT. Protein product: CASSPREEGGELFF.

This clone showed up just a few times. The chain couples TRBV25-1 to TRBJ1-2, with 7 bases fitting TRBD1. CDR3 size: 15 residues. Trimming cost V 3 bases and J 5 bases; bases outside gene matches: 9. Germline V gene data show CDR1 as MGHDK and CDR2 as SYGVNS. The CDR3 loop reads CASSEGNRGSYGYTF. DNA of the CDR3: TGTGCCAGCAGTGAGGGTAACAGGGGATCTTATGGCTACACCTTC.

This clone was seen only a few times. The chain carries TRBV9 and TRBJ2-7; no clear D. V was pared by 3 bases and J by 3 bases, with 13 bases between. Germline CDR1 and CDR2: SGDLS and YYNGEE. The CDR3 has 14 residues. CDR3 sequence reads: CASSAGLLGYEQYF. CDR3 bases: TGTGCCAGCAGCGCAGGCCTTTTAGGCTACGAGCAGTACTTC.

V is TRBV25-1 and J is TRBJ2-7; D gene ambiguous. The length of the CDR3 is 11 residues. Trimming took 6 bases from V and 5 from J, leaving 8 bases between them. CDR1 is MGHDK and CDR2 is SYGVNS in the germline V gene. CDR3: CASSIRDEQYF. The CDR3 DNA reads TGTGCCAGCAGCATACGGGACGAGCAGTACTTC.

The chain employs TRBV18 and TRBJ1-5, with TRBD1 matching 10 bases. This CDR3 is 14 amino acids long. V gave up 6 bases and J gave up 6 bases; unmatched junction bases: 5. CDR1 is KGHSH and CDR2 is LQKENI in the germline V gene. The CDR3, as DNA: TGTGCCAGCTCCCTGACAGGGGGCCGTCAGCCCCAGCATTTT. This encodes CASSLTGGRQPQHF.

This sequence joins TRBV6-5 and TRBJ2-7; a possible D gene is TRBD1 (6 bases). Germline CDR1 and CDR2: MNHEY and SVGAGI. V lost 4 bases and J lost 5, with 15 bases in between. This CDR3 is 14 amino acids long. The CDR3 loop reads CASSFRDKIDEQYF. CDR3 in DNA: TGTGCCAGCAGTTTCCGGGACAAGATCGACGAGCAGTACTTC.

The rearrangement joins TRBV4-1 to TRBJ1-1, with D perhaps TRBD1 (6 bases). This CDR3 region has 15 residues. CDR1 and CDR2 from the germline V gene are MGHRA and YSYEKL. The germline V and J ends were trimmed by 1 base and 3 bases, with 12 bases remaining between them. The CDR3: CASSQVDRTDTEAFF. The CDR3 coding sequence is TGCGCCAGCAGCCAAGTAGACAGGACAGACACTGAAGCTTTCTTT.